This is a list of T cell receptor beta chains from one sample in a study of blood T cell repertoires in COVID-19. Assay used: immunoSEQ multiplex PCR; TCRdb lists only in-frame clones, some missing. The sample has about 120,000 clones, roughly four fifths seen once; the top ten hold roughly 7.9%. The sample consisted of peripheral blood. The source is a human donor in a cohort sampled during active COVID-19. Both conserved end residues are part of each CDR3. The D gene is left open where the match is weak. Clone size is shown for a subset of rows, as once, few, many or a class of expanded clone.

TRBD1	TRBV2	.	TRBJ1-2	TGTGCCAGCAGGTCGGGACAGCGCTATGGCTACACCTTC	CASRSGQRYGYTF
.	TRBV5-8	few	TRBJ1-1	TGTGCCAGCAGCTTGGGGGCTGGAGCTTTCTTT	CASSLGAGAFF
.	TRBV28	.	TRBJ2-3	TGTGCCAGCAGTACGGACTTAACAGATACGCAGTATTTT	CASSTDLTDTQYF
TRBD1	TRBV12-5	.	TRBJ1-4	TGTGCTAGTGGTTTGGTACGCGGACAGGGTAATGAAAAACTGTTTTTT	CASGLVRGQGNEKLFF
.	TRBV28	.	TRBJ1-1	TGTGCCAGCAGTTTGCAGTACGGGGACACTGAAGCTTTCTTT	CASSLQYGDTEAFF
.	TRBV19	.	TRBJ2-7	TGTGCCAGTAGCCCGCGTAGGGGGTACGAGCAGTACTTC	CASSPRRGYEQYF
.	TRBV28	.	TRBJ2-7	TGTGCCAGCAAGGAAGACAGGCCTCCCTCCTACGAGCAGTACTTC	CASKEDRPPSYEQYF
.	TRBV24-1	.	TRBJ2-1	TGTGCCACCAGTGATAGGTCATCCGGGTATGAGCAGTTCTTC	CATSDRSSGYEQFF
.	TRBV7-2	once	TRBJ2-7	TGTGCCAGCAGCTTAGTTGATAGCTCATTTTACGAGCAGTACTTC	CASSLVDSSFYEQYF
.	TRBV5-8	once	TRBJ1-3	TGTGCCAGCAGCAGCGGGACCTACTCTGGAAACACCATATATTTT	CASSSGTYSGNTIYF
TRBD2	TRBV7-6	.	TRBJ2-7	TGTGCCAGCAGCTTAATGGGAAAAAGCGGGGACGAGCAGTACTTC	CASSLMGKSGDEQYF
.	TRBV25-1	.	TRBJ1-1	TGTGCCAGCAGGGAGACAGGGAACACTGAAGCTTTCTTT	CASRETGNTEAFF
TRBD2	TRBV2	.	TRBJ2-7	TGTGCCAGCAGTGAAGCAGATACTAGCGAGAGAACCTACGAGCAGTACTTC	CASSEADTSERTYEQYF
.	TRBV6-5	.	TRBJ1-2	TGTGCCAGCAGGGGGCCTTCCTATGGCTACACCTTC	CASRGPSYGYTF
TRBD1	TRBV4-1	.	TRBJ2-1	TGCGCCAGCTCAGGACAGGGGGCGGGGAATGAGCAGTTCTTC	CASSGQGAGNEQFF
.	TRBV11-2	.	TRBJ2-7	TGTGCCAGCGCCCCCGACCCGAGGGCCTCCTACGAGCAGTACTTC	CASAPDPRASYEQYF
.	TRBV7-9	.	TRBJ2-3	TGTGCCAGCAGCTTGTACAGCCCCACAGATACGCAGTATTTT	CASSLYSPTDTQYF
.	TRBV7-9	.	TRBJ1-1	TGTGCCAGCAGCTTAGAGGTCGGCGGGGCTGAAGCTTTCTTT	CASSLEVGGAEAFF
.	TRBV7-3	.	TRBJ1-1	TGTGCCAGCAGCTCCTACGGTTCGAACACTGAAGCTTTCTTT	CASSSYGSNTEAFF
TRBD2	TRBV5-6	.	TRBJ2-1	TGTGCCAGCAGCTTGGTAGTGGCGGGAGGTTACAATGAGCAGTTCTTC	CASSLVVAGGYNEQFF
TRBD2	TRBV19	once	TRBJ2-7	TGTGCCAGTAGTATGAGTTGGCTAGCGGAATCCTACGAGCAGTACTTC	CASSMSWLAESYEQYF
.	TRBV5-6	.	TRBJ2-3	TGTGCCAGCAGCTTGACAACCACAGATACGCAGTATTTT	CASSLTTTDTQYF
.	TRBV5-4	.	TRBJ1-1	TGTGCCAGCAGCTTGAGGTCCGAGGGGGACACTGAAGCTTTCTTT	CASSLRSEGDTEAFF
.	TRBV2	.	TRBJ2-7	TGTGCCAGCCAGGCAGGACACAGGAGCTCCTACGAGCAGTACTTC	CASQAGHRSSYEQYF
.	TRBV4-1	many	TRBJ2-7	TGCGCCAGCAGCCAAGAATGGGCAATCAGCTCCTACGAGCAGTACTTC	CASSQEWAISSYEQYF
.	TRBV2	once	TRBJ1-2	TGTGCCAGCAGTGCGGTCAGATTGGAGGGGACTAACTATGGCTACACCTTC	CASSAVRLEGTNYGYTF
TRBD1	TRBV19	once	TRBJ1-2	TGTGCCAGTAGTACCGCGACAGGGCCCGACGGCTACACCTTC	CASSTATGPDGYTF
TRBD1	TRBV19	.	TRBJ2-1	TGTGCCAGTAGTACCCGGACAGGGGATGAGCAGTTCTTC	CASSTRTGDEQFF
TRBD1	TRBV7-2	.	TRBJ1-2	TGTGCCAGCAGCTGGGATTCCGGGACAGGGGACGGCTACACCTTC	CASSWDSGTGDGYTF
.	TRBV2	.	TRBJ1-2	TGTGCCAGCAGTGAGTTACAGGGATCCTTCTATGGCTACACCTTC	CASSELQGSFYGYTF
TRBD1	TRBV7-6	.	TRBJ2-7	TGTGCCAGCAGCTTAGGGCCCCCGGGACAGGGTACTTACGAGCAGTACTTC	CASSLGPPGQGTYEQYF
TRBD1	TRBV7-8	few	TRBJ1-5	TGTGCCAGCAGCTTGGACAGGGGGCGAAGCAATCAGCCCCAGCATTTT	CASSLDRGRSNQPQHF
.	TRBV29-1	.	TRBJ1-1	TGCAGCGGCGAGCAGGGATATAGGCACACTGAAGCTTTCTTT	CSGEQGYRHTEAFF
.	TRBV7-9	.	TRBJ2-7	TGTGCCAGCAGCTTCTGGACAGCCGAGCAGTACTTC	CASSFWTAEQYF
TRBD2	TRBV3-1/TRBV3-2	once	TRBJ2-5	TGTGCCAGCAGCCAAGCGGGGGGCCAAGAGACCCAGTACTTC	CASSQAGGQETQYF
.	TRBV29-1	.	TRBJ1-1	TGCAGCGTGAAGACCCCGGCGGGGATGAACACTGAAGCTTTCTTT	CSVKTPAGMNTEAFF
.	TRBV4-1	.	TRBJ1-2	TGCGCCAGCAGCCAAGAACGTCCGGTGACAGCCCTGAACTATGGCTACACCTTC	CASSQERPVTALNYGYTF
TRBD2	TRBV6-5	.	TRBJ2-7	TGTGCCAGCAGTTCACTAGCGGGAGCCGGAGAGCAGTACTTC	CASSSLAGAGEQYF
.	TRBV27	.	TRBJ2-7	TGTGCCAGCAAGGAAAGGGGCCCCTATTACGAGCAGTACTTC	CASKERGPYYEQYF
TRBD2	TRBV10-1	.	TRBJ2-5	TGCGCCAGCAGTGAGGTGGCGGGAGGGTCGGAAGAGACCCAGTACTTC	CASSEVAGGSEETQYF
.	TRBV5-1	.	TRBJ2-7	TGCGCCAGCAGCTTGGACCTCGGGTGGGAGCAGTACTTC	CASSLDLGWEQYF
TRBD2	TRBV5-1	.	TRBJ2-7	TGCGCCAGCAGCTCGTCGACTAGCGATCCCTCCGAGCAGTACTTC	CASSSSTSDPSEQYF
.	TRBV4-1	.	TRBJ2-5	TGCGCCAGCAGCCAAGTTGGCGGCCTACAAGAGACCCAGTACTTC	CASSQVGGLQETQYF
.	TRBV19	once	TRBJ1-1	TGTGCCAGTAGGGCGGGGAACACTGAAGCTTTCTTT	CASRAGNTEAFF
TRBD1	TRBV7-7	.	TRBJ2-5	TGTGCTAGCAGCTTAGACAGGGGCCAAGAGACCCAGTACTTC	CASSLDRGQETQYF
TRBD1	TRBV10-1	.	TRBJ1-2	TGCGCCAGCAGTCCCTCGGGGACAGCCTATGGCTACACCTTC	CASSPSGTAYGYTF
TRBD2	TRBV9	.	TRBJ2-7	TGTGCCAGCAGCGTGGGCGGGGGGACCTACGAGCAGTACTTC	CASSVGGGTYEQYF
.	TRBV9	.	TRBJ1-4	TGTGCCAGCAGCCGCGGGGCTGAAGAACTGTTTTTT	CASSRGAEELFF
.	TRBV6-2/TRBV6-3	.	TRBJ1-1	TGTGCCAGCAGTCGAGGGAGGGGGAGGCCTGAAGCTTTCTTT	CASSRGRGRPEAFF
.	TRBV5-1	many	TRBJ1-1	TGCGCCAGCAGCGGAGGACAGTATTTGAACACTGAAGCTTTCTTT	CASSGGQYLNTEAFF
TRBD2	TRBV28	.	TRBJ2-5	TGTGCCAGCAGTTTAGGACTAGCGGAAATCCAAGAGACCCAGTACTTC	CASSLGLAEIQETQYF
.	TRBV10-1	few	TRBJ2-7	TGCGCCAGCAGTGAGGGGGGGGCCGAGCAGTACTTC	CASSEGGAEQYF
.	TRBV5-6	few	TRBJ1-6	TGTGCCAGCAGCTTGGGAGGGGGGGCTAATTCACCCCTCCACTTT	CASSLGGGANSPLHF
.	TRBV7-6	.	TRBJ1-4	TGTGCCAGCAGCTCAGGGGAAATTCCTGGGAAACTGTTTTTT	CASSSGEIPGKLFF
.	TRBV5-4	.	TRBJ2-3	TGTGCCAGCAGCTTGGTCCTAGTAGGGGGATATGAGTCAGATACGCAGTATTTT	CASSLVLVGGYESDTQYF
TRBD1	TRBV29-1	.	TRBJ1-2	TGCAGCGTCGACAGGGTAGCTTATGGCTACACCTTC	CSVDRVAYGYTF
TRBD1	TRBV2	once	TRBJ1-1	TGTGCCAGCAGTAAAACGGGACAGGGCCTCCTTACTGAAGCTTTCTTT	CASSKTGQGLLTEAFF
.	TRBV12-5	.	TRBJ1-5	TGTGCTAGTGGTTTGGTAGGCGGGAATCAGCCCCAGCATTTT	CASGLVGGNQPQHF
.	TRBV30	.	TRBJ2-7	TGTGCCTGGAGTGTCGCTAGTGGCATAAACGAGCAGTACTTC	CAWSVASGINEQYF